One and the same sample provided the 21 T cell receptor beta chains below, sequenced in a study of T cell responses to AZD1222 COVID-19 vaccine. Using immunoSEQ multiplex PCR, the repertoire was profiled, and TCRdb retains in-frame clones only, with some absent. The sample has approximately 93,000 clones; 75% to 90% are singletons. The material sequenced was peripheral blood, taken 28 days after the second AZD1222 dose. These receptors all stem from an adult who received the AZD1222 COVID-19 vaccine.

In the case of this clone: The identical CDR3 is also encoded by other nucleotide sequences in the sample. The chain links TRBV4-1 to TRBJ1-2; a weak D match, TRBD1 (5 bases). Germline V CDR1 and CDR2: MGHRA, YSYEKL. This CDR3 is 15 amino acids long. V gave up 1 base and J gave up 2 bases, with 11 bases separating them. The CDR3 spells CASSQGPRENYGYTF. The CDR3 region has the DNA TGCGCCAGCAGCCAAGGGCCCAGGGAGAACTATGGCTACACCTTC.

The chain carries TRBV3-1 (or the pseudogene TRBV3-2) and TRBJ2-3; D remains unclear. Between the trimmed V and J ends, which lost 1 base and 6 bases, there was a span of 2 bases. CDR3 length: 11 amino acids. Germline loops: CDR1 LGHDT, CDR2 YNNKEL (reference sequence). The CDR3 reads CASSQADTQYF. The DNA of the CDR3 is TGTGCCAGCAGCCAAGCCGATACGCAGTATTTT.

The chain is built from TRBV7-3 and TRBJ2-3; TRBD2 agrees at 7 bases. The J segment lost 0 bases and the V segment lost 8 bases, leaving 5 bases of the junction unmatched. The CDR3 loop spans 14 amino acids. CDR1 is SGHTA and CDR2 is FQGTGA in the germline V gene. Here the CDR3 DNA reads TGTGCCAGCCGTCCTAGCGGTAGCACAGATACGCAGTATTTT. This translates into CASRPSGSTDTQYF.

The DNA of the CDR3 is TGTGCCAGCTCACCGACAGGGACTAACTATGGCTACACCTTC. Protein product: CASSPTGTNYGYTF. The chain is built from TRBV18 and TRBJ1-2, with 7 bases lining up with TRBD1. From germline, CDR1 is KGHSH and CDR2 LQKENI. The CDR3 contains 14 residues. J was trimmed by 0 bases and V by 3 bases; bases with no gene match: 1.

The rearrangement joins TRBV24-1 to TRBJ1-1; D is uncertain. Trimming took 2 bases from V and 5 from J, leaving 11 bases between them. This CDR3 region has 14 residues. The germline V gene has CDR1 KGHDR and CDR2 SFDVKD. CDR3 sequence (DNA): TGTGCCACCAGTGATTCCCATGGGAGGACTGAAGCTTTCTTT. This codes for CATSDSHGRTEAFF.

This chain joins TRBV15 and TRBJ2-1; no clear D gene. Per the germline V gene, CDR1 is LNHNV and CDR2 is YYDKDF (reference sequence). The CDR3 is 15 residues long. Trimming shortened V by 8 bases and J by 3 bases, and 17 bases separated the two germline ends. This CDR3 is CATRPGTLLYNEQFF. Here the CDR3 DNA reads TGTGCCACCCGACCCGGAACCCTACTCTACAATGAGCAGTTCTTC.

This chain joins TRBV5-1 and TRBJ1-4, with TRBD1 as a possible D gene (6 bases). V lost 2 bases and J 3 bases, leaving 11 bases between the germline ends. Germline CDR1 and CDR2: SGHRS and YFSETQ. This CDR3 spans 15 amino acids. The CDR3 loop reads CASSLAGGPNEKLFF. The CDR3 bases are TGCGCCAGCAGCTTAGCCGGGGGGCCTAATGAAAAACTGTTTTTT.

The genes are TRBV19 and TRBJ2-7; 8 bases line up with TRBD1. Germline lookup yields CDR1 LNHDA and CDR2 SQIVND (reference sequence). The CDR3 is made up of 13 amino acids. With V trimmed by 7 bases and J by 7 bases, 9 bases remained unmatched. The CDR3 sequence is CASMTGALGEQYF. CDR3 sequence (DNA): TGTGCCAGTATGACAGGGGCCCTCGGTGAGCAGTACTTC.

The chain employs TRBV28 and TRBJ2-1; unclear D gene. Germline assignment: CDR1 MDHEN and CDR2 SYDVKM. This CDR3 comprises 13 residues. Trimming cost V 3 bases and J 7 bases, with 10 bases left between them. Here the CDR3 DNA reads TGTGCCAGCAGTTTCGCTAGATATAATGAGCAGTTCTTC. It codes for CASSFARYNEQFF.

The chain is built from TRBV9 and TRBJ1-1, with D perhaps matching TRBD1 (5 bases). Per the germline V gene, CDR1 is SGDLS and CDR2 is YYNGEE. This CDR3 comprises 12 residues. Trimming pared 0 bases from V and 11 bases from J, leaving 11 bases between. Written as DNA, the CDR3 is TGTGCCAGCAGCGTAGATCGGGGGGAGGCTTTCTTT. This codes for CASSVDRGEAFF.

CDR3 sequence reads: CASSTVYNSPLHF. Written as DNA, the CDR3 is TGTGCCAGCAGTACGGTCTATAATTCACCCCTCCACTTT. The V call is TRBV12-3 or TRBV12-4, the J call TRBJ1-6; no firm D call. The CDR3 sequence is 13 residues long. V was cut by 5 bases and J by 3 bases, with 5 bases left in between.

The chain employs TRBV5-1 and TRBJ2-1, with D hard to call. There are 13 residues in the CDR3. Germline loops: CDR1 SGHRS, CDR2 YFSETQ. Trimming took 0 bases from V and 3 from J, leaving 4 bases between them. CDR3 amino acids: CASSLDYYNEQFF. The CDR3 DNA is TGCGCCAGCAGCTTGGACTACTACAATGAGCAGTTCTTC.

In this sample, this clone turned up once. The chain uses TRBV5-1 and TRBJ2-5; D call uncertain. The germline CDR1 and CDR2 sequences are SGHRS and YFSETQ. V dropped 6 bases and J dropped 0 bases, with 18 bases sitting between them. The CDR3 has 16 amino acids. The CDR3, as DNA: TGCGCCAGCACCTCTCTCAAATCCCAGAACCAAGAGACCCAGTACTTC. Its protein product is CASTSLKSQNQETQYF.

The J gene is TRBJ2-1, the V gene TRBV6-2 or TRBV6-3; perhaps TRBD1 as D (6 bases). CDR3 size: 20 residues. V lost 0 bases to trimming and J lost 6 bases, with 27 bases between them. Germline V gives CDR1 MNHEY, CDR2 SVGEGT. The CDR3 DNA is TGTGCCAGCAGTTACTCCCCCTACATAAAGACTACAGGGCCTGGCAATGAGCAGTTCTTC. Amino acids: CASSYSPYIKTTGPGNEQFF.

The V gene is TRBV29-1, the J gene TRBJ1-1, with unresolved D. V was shortened by 4 bases and J by 1 base, with 7 bases between the two germline ends. Germline-derived CDR1 and CDR2 are SQVTM and ANQGSEA. The CDR3 runs to 12 residues. CDR3: CSVAATNTEAFF. The CDR3 DNA reads as TGCAGCGTTGCAGCCACGAACACTGAAGCTTTCTTT.

This clone appeared a single time. This sequence joins TRBV4-3 and TRBJ1-3; no reliable D call. The V and J ends lost 0 bases and 5 bases respectively, with 20 bases between them. The CDR3 has 18 amino acids. Germline V gene data show CDR1 as LGHNA and CDR2 as YSLEER. The CDR3 DNA follows: TGCGCCAGCAGCCAAGATGGCCAAGTCGTTCGCCCGAGAAACACCATATATTTT. It is translated as CASSQDGQVVRPRNTIYF.

CDR3 in DNA: TGTGCCAGCAGCTTAAGCCGGGGAGGCTATGGCTACACCTTC. This codes for CASSLSRGGYGYTF. The J gene is TRBJ1-2, the V gene TRBV11-3, with D uncertain. The germline gives CDR1 SGHNT, CDR2 YENEEA. The CDR3 has 14 residues. V lost 2 bases and J 4 bases, leaving 11 bases between the germline ends.

This chain joins TRBV30 and TRBJ1-6; TRBD1 matches 8 bases. CDR1 GTSNPN and CDR2 SVGIG come from the germline V gene (reference sequence). The CDR3 consists of 15 residues. The trim removed 7 bases at V and 10 bases at J, leaving 15 bases unmatched. The CDR3 bases are TGTGCCTCTAAAGGGGTACAGGGGGTTAAATCACCCCTCCACTTT. It yields the protein CASKGVQGVKSPLHF. Filled out from reference TRBV30 and TRBJ1-6, the complete variable domain reads SQTIHQWPATLVQPVGSPLSLECTVEGTSNPNLYWYRQAAGRGLQLLFYSVGIGQISSEVPQNLSASRPQDRQFILSSKKLLLSDSGFYLCASKGVQGVKSPLHFGNGTRLTVT.

This sequence joins TRBV3-1 (or the pseudogene TRBV3-2) and TRBJ2-3, with 13 bases matching TRBD2. Looked up from germline, CDR1 is LGHDT and CDR2 is YNNKEL (reference sequence). J was trimmed by 0 bases and V by 4 bases; bases with no gene match: 13. The CDR3 contains 20 residues. For the CDR3, the DNA is TGTGCCAGCAGCCCCCCCCTGGGGGCGGGACTAGCGGGGAGCACAGATACGCAGTATTTT. As protein: CASSPPLGAGLAGSTDTQYF.

This chain links TRBV11-2 with TRBJ2-1, with 7 bases that match TRBD1. Germline-derived CDR1 and CDR2 are SGHAT and FQNNGV. The trim removed 1 base at V and 0 bases at J, leaving 9 bases unmatched. This CDR3 is built from 18 residues. The CDR3 sequence: CASSLAVWPGGSYNEQFF. Written as DNA, the CDR3 is TGTGCCAGCAGCTTAGCAGTTTGGCCAGGGGGCTCCTACAATGAGCAGTTCTTC.

This clone showed up just once. The J gene is TRBJ2-2, the V gene TRBV19; 8 nucleotides match TRBD2. Unmatched junction bases numbered 9, after V lost 3 bases and J lost 3 bases. The CDR3 has 17 amino acids. Germline CDR1 is LNHDA and CDR2 is SQIVND (reference sequence). For the CDR3, the DNA is TGTGCCAGTAGTATCCTATTAGCGGGGACGGACACCGGGGAGCTGTTTTTT. Its protein is CASSILLAGTDTGELFF.